This TCR beta chain was recovered during a study of T cells expressing NK-cell markers. The CDR3 sequence is 15 residues long. Germline V gene data show CDR1 as SNHLY and CDR2 as FYNNEI. TCRdb reprocessed the 5' RACE reads; each CDR3 protein has one entry and no DNA is given. Its clone listing holds 150,000 or so distinct CDR3 sequences. V usage is TRBV2 and J usage is TRBJ2-5; there is no DNA to check the TCRdb D call of TRBD1. The sequence came from a woman aged 18 to 75 in good health. The sample taken for sequencing was blood T cells: a sorted CD56 or NKG2C T cell subset, CD4+ or CD8+ T cells, or bulk PBMC T cells (not recorded which). The CDR3 loop reads CASRPGTGGQETQYF.